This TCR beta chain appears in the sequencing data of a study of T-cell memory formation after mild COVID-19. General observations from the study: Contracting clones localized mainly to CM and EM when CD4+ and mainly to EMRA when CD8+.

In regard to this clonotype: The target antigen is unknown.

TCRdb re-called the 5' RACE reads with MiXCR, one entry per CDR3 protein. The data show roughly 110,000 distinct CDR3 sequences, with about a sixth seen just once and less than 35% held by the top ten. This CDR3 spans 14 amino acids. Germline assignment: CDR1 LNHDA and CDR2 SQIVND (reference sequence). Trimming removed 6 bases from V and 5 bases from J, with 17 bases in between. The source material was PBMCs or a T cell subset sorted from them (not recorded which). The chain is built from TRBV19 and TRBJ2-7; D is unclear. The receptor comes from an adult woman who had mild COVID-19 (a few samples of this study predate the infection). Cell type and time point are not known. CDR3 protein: CASSRVAVSDEQYF. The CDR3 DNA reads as TGTGCCAGTAGCCGGGTGGCCGTAAGTGACGAGCAGTACTTC.